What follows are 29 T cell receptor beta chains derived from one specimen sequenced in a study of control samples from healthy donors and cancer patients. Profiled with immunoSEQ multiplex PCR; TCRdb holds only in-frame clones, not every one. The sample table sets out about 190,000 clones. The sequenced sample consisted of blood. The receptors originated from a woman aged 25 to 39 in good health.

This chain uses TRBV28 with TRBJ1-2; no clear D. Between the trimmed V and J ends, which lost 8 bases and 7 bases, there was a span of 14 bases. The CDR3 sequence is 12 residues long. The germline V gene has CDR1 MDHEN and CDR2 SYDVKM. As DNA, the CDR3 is TGTGCCAGCCACTCGTCCATTTTTGGCTACACCTTC. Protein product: CASHSSIFGYTF.

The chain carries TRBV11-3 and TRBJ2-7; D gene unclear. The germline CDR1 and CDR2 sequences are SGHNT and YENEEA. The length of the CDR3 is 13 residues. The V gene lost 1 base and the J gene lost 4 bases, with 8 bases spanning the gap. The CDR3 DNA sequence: TGTGCCAGCAGCTTAGGCCACCAGTACGAGCAGTACTTC. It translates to CASSLGHQYEQYF.

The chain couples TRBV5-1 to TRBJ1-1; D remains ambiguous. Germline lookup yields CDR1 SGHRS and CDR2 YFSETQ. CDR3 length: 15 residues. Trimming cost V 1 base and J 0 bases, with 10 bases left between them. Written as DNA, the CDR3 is TGCGCCAGCAGCTTGACGAGCAGTATGAACACTGAAGCTTTCTTT. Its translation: CASSLTSSMNTEAFF.

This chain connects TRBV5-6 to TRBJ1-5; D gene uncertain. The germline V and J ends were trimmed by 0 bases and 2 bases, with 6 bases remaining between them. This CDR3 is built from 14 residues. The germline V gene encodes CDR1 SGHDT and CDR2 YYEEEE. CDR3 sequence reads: CASSLGGGNQPQHF. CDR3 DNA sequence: TGTGCCAGCAGCTTGGGGGGAGGCAATCAGCCCCAGCATTTT.

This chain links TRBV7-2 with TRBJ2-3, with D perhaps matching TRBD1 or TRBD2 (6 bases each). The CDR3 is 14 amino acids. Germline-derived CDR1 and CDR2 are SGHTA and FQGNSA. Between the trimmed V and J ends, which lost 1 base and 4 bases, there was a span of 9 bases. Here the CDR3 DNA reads TGTGCCAGCAGCTTAGGGAGGGGGGCAGATACGCAGTATTTT. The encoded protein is CASSLGRGADTQYF.

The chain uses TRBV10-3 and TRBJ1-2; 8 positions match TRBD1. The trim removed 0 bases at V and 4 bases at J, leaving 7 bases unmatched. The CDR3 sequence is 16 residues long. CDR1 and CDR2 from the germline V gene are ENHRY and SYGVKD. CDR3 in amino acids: CAISESTQGASYGYTF. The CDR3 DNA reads TGTGCCATCAGTGAGTCGACCCAGGGGGCGAGCTATGGCTACACCTTC.

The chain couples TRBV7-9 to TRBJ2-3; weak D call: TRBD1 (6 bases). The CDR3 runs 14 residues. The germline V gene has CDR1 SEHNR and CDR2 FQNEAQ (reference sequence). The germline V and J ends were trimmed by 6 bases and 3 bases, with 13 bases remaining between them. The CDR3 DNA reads TGTGCCAGCAGGACACAGGGATTTACAGATACGCAGTATTTT. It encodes CASRTQGFTDTQYF.

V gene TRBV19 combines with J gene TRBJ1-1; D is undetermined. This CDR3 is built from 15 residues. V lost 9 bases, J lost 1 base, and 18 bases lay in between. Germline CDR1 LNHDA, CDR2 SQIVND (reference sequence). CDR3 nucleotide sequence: TGTGCCAGCCGGTGGGGTTTTGAGGGGAACACTGAAGCTTTCTTT. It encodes CASRWGFEGNTEAFF.

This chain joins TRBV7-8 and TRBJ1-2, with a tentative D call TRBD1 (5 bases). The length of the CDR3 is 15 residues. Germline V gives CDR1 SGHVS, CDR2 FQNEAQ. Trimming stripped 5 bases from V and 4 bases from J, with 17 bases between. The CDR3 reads CASSPGAGLPYGYTF. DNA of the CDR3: TGTGCCAGCAGCCCCGGGGCAGGGTTACCCTATGGCTACACCTTC.

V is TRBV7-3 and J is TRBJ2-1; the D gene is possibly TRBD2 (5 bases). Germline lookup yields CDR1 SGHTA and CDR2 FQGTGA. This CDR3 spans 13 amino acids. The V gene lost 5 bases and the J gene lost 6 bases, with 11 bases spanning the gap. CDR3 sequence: CASSPLASNEQFF. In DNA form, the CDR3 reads TGTGCCAGCAGCCCCCTAGCCTCCAATGAGCAGTTCTTC.

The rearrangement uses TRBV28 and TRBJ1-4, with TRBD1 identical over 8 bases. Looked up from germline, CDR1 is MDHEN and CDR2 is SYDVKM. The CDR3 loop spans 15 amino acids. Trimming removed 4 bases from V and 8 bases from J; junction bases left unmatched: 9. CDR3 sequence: CASSSRTGPREKLFF. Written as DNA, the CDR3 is TGTGCCAGCAGTTCCAGGACAGGGCCGCGGGAAAAACTGTTTTTT.

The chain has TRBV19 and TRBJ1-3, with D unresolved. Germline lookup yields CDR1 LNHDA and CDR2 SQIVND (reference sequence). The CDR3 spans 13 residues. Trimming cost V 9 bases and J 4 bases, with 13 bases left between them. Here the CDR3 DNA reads TGTGCCAGCAAAGGGCCAGTCGGAAACACCATATATTTT. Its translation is CASKGPVGNTIYF.

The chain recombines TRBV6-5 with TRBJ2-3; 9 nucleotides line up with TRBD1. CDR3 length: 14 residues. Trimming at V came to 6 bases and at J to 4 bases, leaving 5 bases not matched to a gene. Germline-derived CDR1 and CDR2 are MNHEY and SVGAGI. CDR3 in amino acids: CASRTGGLPDTQYF. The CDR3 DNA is TGTGCCAGCAGAACAGGGGGCCTCCCAGATACGCAGTATTTT.

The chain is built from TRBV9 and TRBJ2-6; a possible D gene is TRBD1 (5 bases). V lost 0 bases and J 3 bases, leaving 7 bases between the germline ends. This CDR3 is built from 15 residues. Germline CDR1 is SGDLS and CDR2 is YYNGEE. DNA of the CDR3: TGTGCCAGCAGCGTAGGCAGGGATGGGGCCAACGTCCTGACTTTC. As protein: CASSVGRDGANVLTF.

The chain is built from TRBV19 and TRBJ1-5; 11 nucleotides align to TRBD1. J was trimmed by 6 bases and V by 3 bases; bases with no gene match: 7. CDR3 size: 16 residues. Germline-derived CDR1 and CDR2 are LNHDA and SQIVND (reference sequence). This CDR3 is CASSIMDRGRPQPQHF. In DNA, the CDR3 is TGTGCCAGTAGTATTATGGACAGGGGGCGGCCTCAGCCCCAGCATTTT.

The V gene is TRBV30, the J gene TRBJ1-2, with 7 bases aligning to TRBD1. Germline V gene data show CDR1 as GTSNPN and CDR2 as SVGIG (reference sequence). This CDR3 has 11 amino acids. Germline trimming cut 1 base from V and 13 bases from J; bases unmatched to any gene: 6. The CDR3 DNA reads TGTGCCTGGAGTGAAGGGACAGCTGCCACCTTC. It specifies CAWSEGTAATF.

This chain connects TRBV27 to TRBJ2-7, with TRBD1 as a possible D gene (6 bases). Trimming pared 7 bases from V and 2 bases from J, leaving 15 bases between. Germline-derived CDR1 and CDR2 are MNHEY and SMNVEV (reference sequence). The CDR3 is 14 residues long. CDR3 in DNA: TGTGCCAGCACCCAACAGGGACCCCCCTACGAGCAGTACTTC. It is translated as CASTQQGPPYEQYF.

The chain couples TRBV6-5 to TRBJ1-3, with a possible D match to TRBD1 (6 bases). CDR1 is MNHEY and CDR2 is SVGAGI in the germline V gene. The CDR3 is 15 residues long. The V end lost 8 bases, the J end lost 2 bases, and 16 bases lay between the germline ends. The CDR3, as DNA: TGTGCCAGCCCCGGGGGGGGGCTTACTGGAAACACCATATATTTT. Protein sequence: CASPGGGLTGNTIYF.

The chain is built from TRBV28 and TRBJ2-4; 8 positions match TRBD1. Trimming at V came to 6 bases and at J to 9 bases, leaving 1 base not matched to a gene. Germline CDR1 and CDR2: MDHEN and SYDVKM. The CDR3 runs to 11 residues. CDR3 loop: CASRDRVIQYF. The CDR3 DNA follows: TGTGCCAGCAGGGACAGGGTCATTCAGTACTTC.

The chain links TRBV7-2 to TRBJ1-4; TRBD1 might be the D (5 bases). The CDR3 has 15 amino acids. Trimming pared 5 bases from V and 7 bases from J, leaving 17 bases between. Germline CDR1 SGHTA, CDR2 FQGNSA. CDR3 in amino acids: CASSPARDPGEKLFF. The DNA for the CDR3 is TGTGCCAGCAGCCCGGCCAGGGATCCTGGTGAAAAACTGTTTTTT.

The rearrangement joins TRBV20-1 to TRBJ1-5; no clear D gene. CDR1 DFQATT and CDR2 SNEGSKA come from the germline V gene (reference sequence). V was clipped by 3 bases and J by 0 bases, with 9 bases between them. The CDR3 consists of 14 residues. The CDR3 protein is CSASNPYSNQPQHF. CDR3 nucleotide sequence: TGCAGTGCTAGTAACCCATATAGCAATCAGCCCCAGCATTTT.

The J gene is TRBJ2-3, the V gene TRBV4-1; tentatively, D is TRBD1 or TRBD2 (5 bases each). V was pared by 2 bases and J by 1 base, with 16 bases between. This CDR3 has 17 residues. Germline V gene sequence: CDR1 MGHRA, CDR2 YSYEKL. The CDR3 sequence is CASSQLVKGPRTDTQYF. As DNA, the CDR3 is TGCGCCAGCAGCCAATTAGTCAAGGGACCACGCACAGATACGCAGTATTTT.

CDR3 amino acids: CASSESPGNTEAFF. DNA for the CDR3: TGCGCCAGCAGTGAGTCTCCCGGGAACACTGAAGCTTTCTTT. The gene calls are TRBV10-2 and TRBJ1-1; D ambiguous. Germline loops: CDR1 WSHSY, CDR2 SAAADI. This CDR3 has 14 amino acids. V was trimmed by 0 bases and J by 1 base, leaving 6 bases between them.

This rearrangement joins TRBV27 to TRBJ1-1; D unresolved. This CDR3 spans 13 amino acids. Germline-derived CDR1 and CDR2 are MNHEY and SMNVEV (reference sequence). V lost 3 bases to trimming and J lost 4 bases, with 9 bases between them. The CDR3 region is CASSFRRVTEAFF. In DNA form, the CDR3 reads TGTGCCAGCAGTTTTAGAAGGGTCACTGAAGCTTTCTTT.

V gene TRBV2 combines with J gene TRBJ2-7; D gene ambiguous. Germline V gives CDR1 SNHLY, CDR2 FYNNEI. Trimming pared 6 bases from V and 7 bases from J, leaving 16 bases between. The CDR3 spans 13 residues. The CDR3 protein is CASSKTRMGEQYF. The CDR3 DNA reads TGTGCCAGCAGCAAGACCAGGATGGGGGAGCAGTACTTC.

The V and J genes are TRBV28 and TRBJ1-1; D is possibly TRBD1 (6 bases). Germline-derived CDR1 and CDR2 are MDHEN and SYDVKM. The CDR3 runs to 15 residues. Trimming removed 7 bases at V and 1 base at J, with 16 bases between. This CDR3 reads CASNQWGRGNTEAFF. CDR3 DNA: TGTGCCAGCAACCAATGGGGGCGAGGGAACACTGAAGCTTTCTTT.

The CDR3 is CASSFHQKTSGFTDTQYF. Written as DNA, the CDR3 is TGTGCCAGCAGCTTCCATCAAAAGACTAGCGGGTTCACAGATACGCAGTATTTT. This sequence joins TRBV3-1 (or the pseudogene TRBV3-2) and TRBJ2-3, with TRBD2 identical over 10 bases. Unmatched junction bases numbered 13, after V lost 5 bases and J lost 2 bases. This CDR3 is 18 amino acids long. Germline loops: CDR1 LGHDT, CDR2 YNNKEL (reference sequence).

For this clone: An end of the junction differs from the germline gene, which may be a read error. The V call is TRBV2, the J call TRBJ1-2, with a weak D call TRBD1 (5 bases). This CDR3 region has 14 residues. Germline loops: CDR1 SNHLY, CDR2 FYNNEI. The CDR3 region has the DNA TGTGCCAGCAGGGAAGTACAGGTGCCCTATGGCTACACCTTC. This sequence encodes CASREVQVPYGYTF.

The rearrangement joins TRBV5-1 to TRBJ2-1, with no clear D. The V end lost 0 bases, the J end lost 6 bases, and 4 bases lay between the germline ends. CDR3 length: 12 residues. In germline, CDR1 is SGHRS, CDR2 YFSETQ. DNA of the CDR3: TGCGCCAGCAGCTTGGCGGCCAATGAGCAGTTCTTC. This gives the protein CASSLAANEQFF.